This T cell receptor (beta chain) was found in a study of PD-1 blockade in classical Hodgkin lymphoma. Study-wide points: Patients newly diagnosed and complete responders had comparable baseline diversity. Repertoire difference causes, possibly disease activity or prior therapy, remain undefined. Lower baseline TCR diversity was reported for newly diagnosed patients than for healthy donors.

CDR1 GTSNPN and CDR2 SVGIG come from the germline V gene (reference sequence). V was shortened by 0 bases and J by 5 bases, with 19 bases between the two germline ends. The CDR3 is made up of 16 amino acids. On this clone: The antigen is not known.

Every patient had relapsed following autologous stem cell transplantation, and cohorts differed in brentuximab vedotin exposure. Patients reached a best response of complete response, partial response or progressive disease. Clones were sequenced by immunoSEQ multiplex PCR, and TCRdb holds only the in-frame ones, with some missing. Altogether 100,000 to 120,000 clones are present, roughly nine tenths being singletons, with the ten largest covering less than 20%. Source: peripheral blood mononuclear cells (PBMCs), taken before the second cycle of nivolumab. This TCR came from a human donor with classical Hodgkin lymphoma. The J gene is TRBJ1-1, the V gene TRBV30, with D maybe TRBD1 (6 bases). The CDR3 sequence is CAWSVEARGPRTEAFF. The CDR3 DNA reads TGTGCCTGGAGTGTAGAAGCCAGGGGCCCCCGGACTGAAGCTTTCTTT.